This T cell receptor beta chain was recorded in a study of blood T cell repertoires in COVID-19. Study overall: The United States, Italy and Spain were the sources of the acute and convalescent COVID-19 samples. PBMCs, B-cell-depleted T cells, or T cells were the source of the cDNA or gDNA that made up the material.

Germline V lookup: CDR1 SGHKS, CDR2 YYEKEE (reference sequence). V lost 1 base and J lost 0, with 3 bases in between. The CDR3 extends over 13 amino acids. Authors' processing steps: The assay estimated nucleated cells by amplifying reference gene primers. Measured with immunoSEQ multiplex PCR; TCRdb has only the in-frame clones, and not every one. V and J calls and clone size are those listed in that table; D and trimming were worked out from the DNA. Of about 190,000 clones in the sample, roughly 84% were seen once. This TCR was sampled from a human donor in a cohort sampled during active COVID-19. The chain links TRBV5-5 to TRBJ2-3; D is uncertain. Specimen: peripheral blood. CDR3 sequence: CASSLQSTDTQYF. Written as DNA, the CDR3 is TGTGCCAGCAGCTTGCAGAGCACAGATACGCAGTATTTT.